This T cell receptor beta chain is from a study of resident and recirculating memory T cells in vitiligo. Profiling relied on immunoSEQ multiplex PCR, and the TCRdb table lists in-frame clones only, not all of them. The sample includes around 70,000 clones, roughly 92% of them seen just once. Per germline, CDR1 MDHEN and CDR2 SYDVKM. The CDR3 is made up of 11 amino acids. Trimming shortened V by 4 bases and J by 4 bases, and 4 bases separated the two germline ends. Sample: blood. The chain carries TRBV28 and TRBJ1-1; no reliable D call. The receptor was derived from a male donor with vitiligo. The CDR3 protein is CASSSRTEAFF. CDR3 nucleotides: TGTGCCAGCAGTTCCCGCACTGAAGCTTTCTTT.